The 13 T cell receptor beta chains given below trace back to one sample, sequenced in a study of CXCR3-negative and CXCR3-positive naive CD8 T cells. Broader study findings: TRB CDR3 hydrophobicity was greater in CXCR3-positive naive cells than in CXCR3-negative naive cells.

Carrying UMI labels, the TRB cDNA libraries were prepared through 5' RACE. TCRdb reworked the 5' RACE reads into one entry per CDR3 protein, no DNA. This sample contains 75,000 to 100,000 distinct CDR3 sequences. Antigens for these TCRs are unknown. The source material was naive CXCR3+ CD8+ T cells from blood. Subset: CD45RO-CCR7+CD27+CD95- naive CD8+ T cells expressing CXCR3 (TNR3+). The source is a human donor in good health. Some clones in this sample may be carry-over from other donors' samples.

The gene calls are TRBV29-1 and TRBJ2-1; the TCRdb call, TRBD2, lacks DNA for checking. The CDR3 loop spans 17 amino acids. CDR1 SQVTM and CDR2 ANQGSEA come from the germline V gene. The CDR3 sequence: CSFRTSGGAFAYNEQFF.

The J gene is TRBJ2-1, the V gene TRBV12-3 or TRBV12-4. This CDR3 spans 13 amino acids. The CDR3 loop is CASSLAAEVEQFF.

The chain combines TRBV23-1 with TRBJ2-4; TCRdb picks TRBD1, but there is no DNA to check that call. TRBV23-1 is annotated as an ORF whose role is uncertain. This CDR3 comprises 15 residues. CDR3 in amino acids: CASSQSKGAVDIQYF.

The chain recombines TRBV20-1 with TRBJ2-3; TCRdb's D gene call, TRBD2, goes unchecked for lack of DNA. Germline V gives CDR1 DFQATT, CDR2 SNEGSKA (reference sequence). The CDR3 extends over 17 amino acids. CDR3 sequence: CSAGGSGVAGPTDTQYF.

The J gene is TRBJ2-7, the V gene TRBV7-3. Germline V CDR1 and CDR2: SGHTA, FQGTGA. The CDR3 covers 15 residues. CDR3 protein: CASSLYHGKDYEQYF.

The V gene is TRBV5-6, the J gene TRBJ2-1. This CDR3 comprises 13 residues. CDR1 and CDR2 from the germline V gene are SGHDT and YYEEEE. CDR3 amino acids: CASSLGQSYEQFF. The full variable domain, rest sourced from reference TRBV5-6 and TRBJ2-1, is DAGVTQSPTHLIKTRGQQVTLRCSPKSGHDTVSWYQQALGQGPQFIFQYYEEEERQRGNFPDRFSGHQFPNYSSELNVNALLLGDSALYLCASSLGQSYEQFFGPGTRLTVL.

This sequence joins TRBV29-1 and TRBJ2-2. Germline CDR1 SQVTM, CDR2 ANQGSEA. The CDR3 extends over 15 amino acids. This CDR3 is CSVILRQDNTGELFF.

The chain recombines TRBV7-9 with TRBJ2-3. The CDR3 length is 14 residues. Germline CDR1 reads SEHNR; CDR2 reads FQNEAQ (reference sequence). CDR3 sequence reads: CASSKAGVADTQYF.

The chain recombines TRBV6-4 with TRBJ2-1; TCRdb returns TRBD2, unconfirmable since there is no DNA. Germline assignment: CDR1 MRHNA and CDR2 SNTAGT. The CDR3 has 15 amino acids. CDR3 sequence: CASSDSLAGNNEQFF.

The chain uses TRBV7-2 and TRBJ2-5; the TCRdb call, TRBD2, lacks DNA for checking. From germline, CDR1 is SGHTA and CDR2 FQGNSA. The CDR3 is 15 amino acids. CDR3 amino acids: CASSLPGLALETQYF. Full variable domain (remainder filled in from reference TRBV7-2 and TRBJ2-5): GAGVSQSPSNKVTEKGKDVELRCDPISGHTALYWYRQSLGQGLEFLIYFQGNSAPDKSGLPSDRFSAERTGGSVSTLTIQRTQQEDSAVYLCASSLPGLALETQYFGPGTRLLVL.

The CDR3 spells CASSLGRGTIRTNTGELFF. The chain combines TRBV5-6 with TRBJ2-2. Germline values: CDR1 SGHDT, CDR2 YYEEEE. The CDR3 sequence is 19 residues long.

V and J are TRBV28 and TRBJ2-7; TCRdb proposes TRBD1, but this gene call is untestable without DNA. CDR1 MDHEN and CDR2 SYDVKM come from the germline V gene. This CDR3 is built from 14 residues. CDR3 region: CASSLYGGGYEQYF.

This sequence joins TRBV7-3 and TRBJ1-1; TCRdb's D call, TRBD1, is unchecked because there is no DNA. The CDR3 sequence is 14 residues long. The germline CDR1 and CDR2 sequences are SGHTA and FQGTGA. The CDR3 is CASSPDRPDTEAFF.